This T cell receptor beta chain was sequenced during a study of T cell responses to AZD1222 COVID-19 vaccine. Trimming left V 0 bases short and J 4 bases short, with 4 bases between. Germline-derived CDR1 and CDR2 are SGHKS and YYEKEE (reference sequence). CDR3 size: 12 residues. Study results and limitations: Once two AZD1222 doses were given, Spike-specific TCR breadth and depth went up.

Assay used: immunoSEQ multiplex PCR; TCRdb lists only in-frame clones, some missing. The table includes 85,000 to 90,000 clones, under 95% detected once. On this clone: Its antigen remains unknown.

The chain combines TRBV5-5 with TRBJ1-2; D is uncertain. The starting material was peripheral blood, obtained on day 0 of MenACWY control vaccination. The TCR was taken from an adult in good health. CDR3 in DNA: TGTGCCAGCAGCTTGGAGGGCTATGGCTACACCTTC. Encoded protein: CASSLEGYGYTF.